The source of this TCR beta chain is a study of shared clonotypes between healthy human individuals. For the study at large: The donor pool was made up of two women and a few men aged 18 to 49.

The authors loaded roughly 200 ng DNA, roughly 33,000 T cell genomes, into sorted-subset replicate PCRs. Data came from immunoSEQ multiplex PCR; TCRdb stores just in-frame clones and leaves some out. The table shows 1,400,000 or so clones, with around 98.5% occurring only once. V was pared by 5 bases and J by 2 bases, with 16 bases between. The CDR3 is 17 amino acids. Germline CDR1 and CDR2: SGHTA and FQGNSA. Investigators divided CD4+ cells into CD45RA+ naive and CD45RA-negative memory subsets. The source of this sequence is a man aged 25-45 years in good health. The sample was naive CD4+ T cells sorted from blood. Subset in this sample: CD45RA+ positively selected. The rearrangement links TRBV7-2 to TRBJ2-6; D may be TRBD2 (5 bases). Written as DNA, the CDR3 is TGTGCCAGCAGCCCCCGAGGGAGTATTCCTGGGGCCAACGTCCTGACTTTC. Its protein is CASSPRGSIPGANVLTF.